This TCR beta chain emerged from a study of Graves' ophthalmopathy and Graves' hyperthyroidism. RNA transcripts served as template for amplifying TCR beta CDR3 sequences. The library came from an HTBI-primed first-round RT-PCR and a second-round multiplex PCR. Each CDR3 protein gets one entry after TCRdb re-called the multiplex PCR reads with MiXCR. The sample includes about 210,000 distinct CDR3 sequences, 29% seen only once; the top ten take 9.1%. The CDR3 loop spans 19 amino acids. Trimming cost V 4 bases and J 0 bases; bases outside gene matches: 16. Germline V gene sequence: CDR1 MRHNA, CDR2 SNTAGT. This clonotype was counted many times. Its antigen is still unknown. Clinical symptoms and serum thyroxine were used for diagnosis; TRAb, thyroid ultrasound and orbital computed tomography were also relied on. Whole-study findings and limits: Blood also carried most expanded thyroid clonotypes exceeding 0.001 frequency. The 13-signature model separated ophthalmopathy from stable hyperthyroidism at just under 90% sensitivity and approximately 81% specificity.

The clonotype comes from a man aged 50-59 years with Graves' ophthalmopathy. Sequences were obtained from peripheral blood. The chain is built from TRBV6-4 and TRBJ2-7, with 9 bases identical to TRBD2. CDR3: CASSGSSGMILRSSYEQYF. CDR3 DNA: TGTGCCAGCAGTGGATCTAGCGGGATGATTCTTAGAAGCTCCTACGAGCAGTACTTC.